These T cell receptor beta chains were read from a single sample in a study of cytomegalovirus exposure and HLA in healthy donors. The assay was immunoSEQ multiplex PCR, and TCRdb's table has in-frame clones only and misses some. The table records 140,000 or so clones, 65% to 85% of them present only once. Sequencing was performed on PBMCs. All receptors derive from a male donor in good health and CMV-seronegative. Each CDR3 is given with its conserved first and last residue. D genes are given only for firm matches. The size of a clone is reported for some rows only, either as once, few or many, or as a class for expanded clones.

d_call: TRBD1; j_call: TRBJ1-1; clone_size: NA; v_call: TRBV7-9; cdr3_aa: CSSSTGQFFEAFF; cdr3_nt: TGTTCCAGCAGCACGGGACAGTTTTTTGAAGCTTTCTTT
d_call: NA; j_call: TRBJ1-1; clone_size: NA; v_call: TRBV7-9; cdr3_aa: CASSLEAVGTEAFF; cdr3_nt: TGTGCCAGCAGCTTAGAGGCGGTTGGCACTGAAGCTTTCTTT
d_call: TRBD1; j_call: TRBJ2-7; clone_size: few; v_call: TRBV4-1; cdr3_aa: CASSQGGGRPYEQYF; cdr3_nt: TGCGCCAGCAGCCAAGGAGGGGGCCGGCCCTACGAGCAGTACTTC
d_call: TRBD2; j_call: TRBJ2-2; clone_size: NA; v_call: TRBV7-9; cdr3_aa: CASSHSLAGGRVQELFF; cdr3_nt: TGTGCCAGCAGCCACTCTTTAGCGGGGGGGCGTGTCCAGGAGCTGTTTTTT
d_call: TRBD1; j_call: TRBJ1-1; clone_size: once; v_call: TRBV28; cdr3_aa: CASRGGQGRYTEAFF; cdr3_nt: TGTGCCAGCAGGGGGGGACAGGGGAGGTACACTGAAGCTTTCTTT
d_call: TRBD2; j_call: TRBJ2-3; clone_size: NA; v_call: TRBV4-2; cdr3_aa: CASSQNLGTSGGPTDTQYF; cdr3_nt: TGTGCCAGCAGCCAAAATTTGGGGACCAGCGGGGGCCCCACAGATACGCAGTATTTT
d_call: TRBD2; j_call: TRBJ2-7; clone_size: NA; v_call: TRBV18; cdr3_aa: CASSLGLAVEQYF; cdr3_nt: TGTGCCAGCTCACTGGGACTAGCGGTCGAGCAGTACTTC
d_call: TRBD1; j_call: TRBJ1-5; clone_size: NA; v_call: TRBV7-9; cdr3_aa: CASSLALTGGEQPQHF; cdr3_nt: TGTGCCAGCAGCTTAGCGCTAACAGGGGGAGAGCAGCCCCAGCATTTT
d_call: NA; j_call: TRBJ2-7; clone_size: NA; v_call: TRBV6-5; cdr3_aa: CASSYWQGAYEQYF; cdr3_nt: TGTGCCAGCAGTTACTGGCAGGGCGCCTACGAGCAGTACTTC
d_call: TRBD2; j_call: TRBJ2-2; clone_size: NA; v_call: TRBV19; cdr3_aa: CASKRGGNTGELFF; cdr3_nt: TGTGCCAGTAAACGCGGGGGAAACACCGGGGAGCTGTTTTTT
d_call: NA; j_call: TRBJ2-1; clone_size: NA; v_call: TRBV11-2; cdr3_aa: CASSARRTASEQFF; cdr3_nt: TGTGCCAGCAGCGCCCGAAGGACAGCGAGTGAGCAGTTCTTC
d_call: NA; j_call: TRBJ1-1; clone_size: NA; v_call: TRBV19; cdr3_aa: CASSINMNTEAFF; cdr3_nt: TGTGCCAGTAGTATAAATATGAACACTGAAGCTTTCTTT
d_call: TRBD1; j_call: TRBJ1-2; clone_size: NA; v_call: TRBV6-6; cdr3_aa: CASTRQGHGYTF; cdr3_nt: TGTGCCAGCACCCGACAGGGCCATGGCTACACCTTC
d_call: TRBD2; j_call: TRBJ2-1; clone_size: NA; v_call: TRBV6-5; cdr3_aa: CASTGGRHEQFF; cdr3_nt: TGTGCCAGCACGGGGGGGCGGCATGAGCAGTTCTTC
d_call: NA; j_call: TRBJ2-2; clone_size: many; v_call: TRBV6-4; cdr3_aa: CASSDGDTGELFF; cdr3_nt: TGTGCCAGCAGTGATGGAGACACCGGGGAGCTGTTTTTT